This entry lists 6 T cell receptor beta chains sequenced from one sample in a study of T cells in Graves' hyperthyroidism and ophthalmopathy (dated by TCRdb to between 2019 and 2020). Library preparation used multiplex PCR. Sequencing was carried out with an Illumina HiSeq 2000. TCR beta CDR3 regions were amplified from RNA transcripts. The first round of RT-PCR for the TCR CDR3 was performed with the HTBI primer set and the Qiagen OneStep RT-PCR kit. In-frame beta chains were kept once TCRdb had trimmed the public reads at Q25 with fastp and called clones with MiXCR. Each record represents a unique CDR3 protein, reported with the most common genes and DNA among its rows. The sample table records around 250,000 distinct CDR3 sequences; roughly 15% of these occur just once. The biggest ten clones account for about 30% of the sample. Source material: blood. The receptors stem from a woman between 18 and 29 years old with Graves' ophthalmopathy.

About this clonotype itself: A much bigger clone sits one base away, suggesting this may be a read error. The J gene is TRBJ1-3, the V gene TRBV7-9, with TRBD1 identical over 7 bases. The CDR3 has 15 amino acids. Germline V CDR1 and CDR2: SEHNR, FQNEAQ (reference sequence). CDR3 DNA: TGTACCAGCAGCGAGGGACAGAGTGCTGGAAACACCATATATTTT. This sequence encodes CTSSEGQSAGNTIYF.

V gene TRBV11-2 combines with J gene TRBJ2-5; D is ambiguous. Germline assignment: CDR1 SGHAT and CDR2 FQNNGV. V lost 4 bases, J lost 3 bases, and 12 bases lay in between. The CDR3 totals 14 residues. The CDR3 DNA follows: TGTGCCAGCAGCTCCTACGACTCAGAAGAGACCCAGTACTTC. Translating it yields CASSSYDSEETQYF.

This clonotype was detected only once. Being one base from a much bigger clone, this may be a read error. In this CDR3 the conserved last residue, phenylalanine or tryptophan, is missing, so a read error is likely. This chain links TRBV6-2 or TRBV6-3 with TRBJ2-3; D unresolved. This CDR3 contains 13 residues. Looked up from germline, CDR1 is MNHEY and CDR2 is SVGEGT. Trimming removed 2 bases at V and 7 bases at J, with 10 bases between. Here the CDR3 DNA reads TGTGCCAGCAGTTACAGAGATACTTATACGCAGTATCTT. Translation: CASSYRDTYTQYL.

This clonotype showed up just a few times. The V gene is TRBV19, the J gene TRBJ2-5; 9 nucleotides align to TRBD2. The germline gives CDR1 LNHDA, CDR2 SQIVND (reference sequence). Trimming removed 4 bases from V and 5 bases from J; junction bases left unmatched: 5. The CDR3 loop spans 14 amino acids. In nucleotides, the CDR3 is TGTGCCAGTAGTAGAGCGGGAGGCCGGGAGACCCAGTACTTC. Amino acids: CASSRAGGRETQYF.

This clonotype was recorded many times. The chain links TRBV20-1 to TRBJ1-2; D is undetermined. Germline CDR1 and CDR2: DFQATT and SNEGSKA (reference sequence). V lost 0 bases and J 5 bases, leaving 13 bases between the germline ends. This CDR3 contains 14 residues. For the CDR3, the DNA is TGCAGTGCTAGAGATATGAGGACCTCTTATGGCTACACCTTC. Translating it yields CSARDMRTSYGYTF.

This clonotype was seen a handful of times. The chain recombines TRBV5-1 with TRBJ1-2; 10 nucleotides match TRBD1. V lost 3 bases, J lost 5 bases, and 7 bases stayed unmatched. Germline CDR1 SGHRS, CDR2 YFSETQ. This CDR3 is built from 15 residues. Here the CDR3 DNA reads TGCGCCAGCAGCTCGGTCGGGACAGGGGTTTATGGCTACACCTTC. This encodes CASSSVGTGVYGYTF.